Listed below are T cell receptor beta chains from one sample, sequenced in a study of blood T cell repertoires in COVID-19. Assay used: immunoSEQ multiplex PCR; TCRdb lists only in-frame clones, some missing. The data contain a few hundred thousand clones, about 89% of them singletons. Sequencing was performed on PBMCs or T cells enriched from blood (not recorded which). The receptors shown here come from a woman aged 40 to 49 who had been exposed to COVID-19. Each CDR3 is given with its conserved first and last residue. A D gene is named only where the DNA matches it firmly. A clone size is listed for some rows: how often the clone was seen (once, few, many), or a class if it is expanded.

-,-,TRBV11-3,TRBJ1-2,TGTGCCAGCAGCATAAGGCAGGGCCTGATCGACCCCACTAACTATGGCTACACCTTC,CASSIRQGLIDPTNYGYTF
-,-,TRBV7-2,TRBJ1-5,TGTGCCAGCAGTTCAGTCCTTGGTCAGCCCCAGCATTTT,CASSSVLGQPQHF
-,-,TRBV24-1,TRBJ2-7,TGTGCCACCAGTACGGGGTACGAGCAGTACTTC,CATSTGYEQYF
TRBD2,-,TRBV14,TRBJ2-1,TGTGCCAGCAGCCAAGAACTAGCGGGAGTTTCCAATGAGCAGTTCTTC,CASSQELAGVSNEQFF
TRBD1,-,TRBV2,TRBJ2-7,TGTGCCAGCAGTCGAATAGGGACAGGGGACCACGAGCAGTACTTC,CASSRIGTGDHEQYF
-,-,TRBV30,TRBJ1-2,TGTGCCTGGAGCCTCGGGGGGGTTGGCTACACCTTC,CAWSLGGVGYTF
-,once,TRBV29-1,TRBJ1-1,TGCAGCGTTTTGGCGGGCCCCCGGAACACTGAAGCTTTCTTT,CSVLAGPRNTEAFF
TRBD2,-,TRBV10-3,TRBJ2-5,TGTGCCATCAGTTACACTAGCGGACAAGAGACCCAGTACTTC,CAISYTSGQETQYF
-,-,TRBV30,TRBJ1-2,TGTGCCTGGAGTCGCAGGGTTAACTATGGCTACACCTTC,CAWSRRVNYGYTF
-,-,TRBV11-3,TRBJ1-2,TGTGCCAGCAGCTCGTTTCAGGGCTATGGCTACACCTTC,CASSSFQGYGYTF
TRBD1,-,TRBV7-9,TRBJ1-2,TGTGCCAGCAGCCCGACAGGGGATAACTATGGCTACACCTTC,CASSPTGDNYGYTF
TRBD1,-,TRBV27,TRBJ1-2,TGTGCCAGCAGGGTTACAGGGGGCTATGGCTACACCTTC,CASRVTGGYGYTF
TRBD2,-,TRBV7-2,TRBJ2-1,TGTGCCAGCAGCTTCCTGGGACTAGCGTTAGATGAGCAGTTCTTC,CASSFLGLALDEQFF
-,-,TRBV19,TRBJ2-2,TGTGCCAGTAGTATAGCGGGAATCACCGGGGAGCTGTTTTTT,CASSIAGITGELFF
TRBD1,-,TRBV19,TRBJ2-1,TGTGCCAGTAGTACCTTTGGGACAGGTATTAATGAGCAGTTCTTC,CASSTFGTGINEQFF
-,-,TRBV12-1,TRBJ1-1,TGTGCCAGCAGCTTAAGGGGCGCGAACACTGAAGCTTTCTTT,CASSLRGANTEAFF
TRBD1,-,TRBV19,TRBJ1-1,TGTGCCAGTAGTACGGACAGGTCGAACACTGAAGCTTTCTTT,CASSTDRSNTEAFF
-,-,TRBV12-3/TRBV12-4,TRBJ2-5,TGTGCCAGCAGTTTATGGGGGGAAGAGACCCAGTACTTC,CASSLWGEETQYF
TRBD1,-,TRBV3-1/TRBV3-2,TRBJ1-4,TGTGCCAGCAGCCAAGTAAGTTCCGGGACAGGGGGCTTTAATCGTGAAAAACTGTTTTTT,CASSQVSSGTGGFNREKLFF
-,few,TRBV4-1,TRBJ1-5,TGCGCCAGCAGCCAAGGTCGAGAGGTTAATCAGCCCCAGCATTTT,CASSQGREVNQPQHF
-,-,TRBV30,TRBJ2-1,TGTGCCTGGAGTCACAGGGCCCCCTACAATGAGCAGTTCTTC,CAWSHRAPYNEQFF
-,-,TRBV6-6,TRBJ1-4,TGTGCCAGCAGCCACCGGAGTAGTCAGAGTGAAAAACTGTTTTTT,CASSHRSSQSEKLFF
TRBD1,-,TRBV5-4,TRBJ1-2,TGTGCCAGCAGCTTGGGGGGACAGGATGGCTACACCTTC,CASSLGGQDGYTF
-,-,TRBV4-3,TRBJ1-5,TGCGCCAGCACTATGGTCAGGGGTTATAGCAATCAGCCCCAGCATTTT,CASTMVRGYSNQPQHF
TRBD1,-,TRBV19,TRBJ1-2,TGTGCCAGTAGTATAGTCGGACAGGGCACCTATGGCTACACCTTC,CASSIVGQGTYGYTF
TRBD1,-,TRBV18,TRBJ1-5,TGTGCCAGCTCCCGGGACAGCCATCAGCCCCAGCATTTT,CASSRDSHQPQHF
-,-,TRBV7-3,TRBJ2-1,TGTGCCAGCAGCTTAACGGGCGGGATTCATGAGCAGTTCTTC,CASSLTGGIHEQFF
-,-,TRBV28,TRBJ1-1,TGTGCCTCCCGAACCGGGGGAGGAGCTTTCTTT,CASRTGGGAFF
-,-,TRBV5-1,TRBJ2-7,TGCGCCAGCAGCCTCCGGACAGCCACCTACGAGCAGTACTTC,CASSLRTATYEQYF
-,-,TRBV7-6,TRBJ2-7,TGTGCCAGCAGCTTGGGTGGCGGGAGAGGGGGCTACGAGCAGTACTTC,CASSLGGGRGGYEQYF
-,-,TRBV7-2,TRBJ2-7,TGTGCCAGCAGCTCAGGGGGGTCAAGCTCCTACGAGCAGTACTTC,CASSSGGSSSYEQYF
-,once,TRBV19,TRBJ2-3,TGTGCCAGTAGTACTCCCTTGGGGGGACGGGCTAGCACAGATACGCAGTATTTT,CASSTPLGGRASTDTQYF
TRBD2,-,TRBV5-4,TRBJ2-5,TGTGCCACCGGACTAGCGGGAGTAGAGACCCAGTACTTC,CATGLAGVETQYF
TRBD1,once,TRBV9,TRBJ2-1,TGTGCCAGCAGCCCAAGCGCTGGGGGACAGGGGAACAATGAGCAGTTCTTC,CASSPSAGGQGNNEQFF
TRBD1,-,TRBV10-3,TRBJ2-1,TGTGCCATCAGTGAGTTGGAATTCTCTACAGGGGGGGAGCAGTTCTTC,CAISELEFSTGGEQFF
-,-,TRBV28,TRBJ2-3,TGTGCCAGCAAGCCAGGGAGGCCAGATACGCAGTATTTT,CASKPGRPDTQYF
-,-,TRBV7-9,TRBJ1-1,TGTGCCAGCACCGAGGAGGTTGAAGCTTTCTTT,CASTEEVEAFF
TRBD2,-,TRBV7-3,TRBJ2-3,TGTGCCAGCAGCGCCCTGGGACTAGCGGCTACGCAGTATTTT,CASSALGLAATQYF
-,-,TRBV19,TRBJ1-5,TGTGCCAGTAGTACACGGGTCGTCGATCAGCCCCAGCATTTT,CASSTRVVDQPQHF
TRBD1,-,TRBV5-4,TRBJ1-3,TGTGCCAGCAGCTTTGGGACAGGGGGGACTTTGCTAGCTTTT,CASSFGTGGTLLAF
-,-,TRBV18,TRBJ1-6,TGTGCCAGCTCCCCGGGGAGTCGGAATAATTCACCCCTCCACTTT,CASSPGSRNNSPLHF
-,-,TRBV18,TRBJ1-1,TGTGCCAGCTCAGCTTCCCCGGGGAACACTGAAGCTTTCTTT,CASSASPGNTEAFF
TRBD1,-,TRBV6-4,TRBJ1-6,TGTGCCAGCAGTGACACAGGGGCCTATAATTCACCCCTCCACTTT,CASSDTGAYNSPLHF
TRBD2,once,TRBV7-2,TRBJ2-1,TGTGCCAGCAGCTCTAGCGGACCTAACTACAATGAGCAGTTCTTC,CASSSSGPNYNEQFF
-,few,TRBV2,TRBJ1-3,TGTGCCAGCAAATCGCAGGGTTCTGGAAACACCATATATTTT,CASKSQGSGNTIYF
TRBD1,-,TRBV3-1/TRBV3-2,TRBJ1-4,TGTGCCAGCAGAAACAGGGGCGCCGGTGAAAAACTGTTTTTT,CASRNRGAGEKLFF
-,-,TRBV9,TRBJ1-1,TGTGCCAGCAGCGTAGCCGGGGAGGGGGCTTTCTTT,CASSVAGEGAFF
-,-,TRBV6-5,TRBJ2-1,TGTGCCAGCCAGCGGTCCTACAATGAGCAGTTCTTC,CASQRSYNEQFF
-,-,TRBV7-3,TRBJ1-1,TGTGCCAGCAGCCCAACAGTGAACACTGAAGCTTTCTTT,CASSPTVNTEAFF
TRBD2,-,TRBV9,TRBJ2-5,TGTGCCAGCAGCGTAGAAGCGGGGCGCCAAGAGACCCAGTACTTC,CASSVEAGRQETQYF
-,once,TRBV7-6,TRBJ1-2,TGTGCCAGCAGCTTAGGCCCGGGGAACTATGGCTACACCTTC,CASSLGPGNYGYTF
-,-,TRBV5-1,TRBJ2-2,TGCGCCAGCAGCCCACGGAACAGGAACACCGGGGAGCTGTTTTTT,CASSPRNRNTGELFF
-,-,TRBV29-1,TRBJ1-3,TGCAGCGTCCCCGGGGGCTCTGGAAACACCATATATTTT,CSVPGGSGNTIYF
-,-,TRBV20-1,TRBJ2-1,TGCAGTGCACCATCACTCAATGAGCAGTTCTTC,CSAPSLNEQFF
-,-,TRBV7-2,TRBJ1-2,TGTGCCAGCAGGGGTGGACAGACGAGCTATGGCTACACCTTC,CASRGGQTSYGYTF